Listed here are 8 T cell receptor beta chains from one sample, sequenced in a study of T cell repertoires in cytomegalovirus infection. A single record per CDR3 protein comes from TCRdb applying MiXCR to the reads. The sample carries around 300,000 distinct CDR3 sequences, roughly 25% recorded once. For these TCRs, the target antigens are not known. The sample here was cultured PBMCs, taken from culture after CMV antigen stimulation. These receptors were obtained from a human donor in good health (CMV status not recorded). Some clones in this sample may be carry-over from other donors' samples.

In its sample, this clonotype was seen a few times. V is TRBV28 and J is TRBJ2-5; 9 bases are shared with TRBD2. From germline, CDR1 is MDHEN and CDR2 SYDVKM. The V segment lost 3 bases and the J segment 4 bases; nucleotides outside the gene matches: 6. The CDR3 has 15 residues. The CDR3 region has the DNA TGTGCCAGCAGTTTTGGGCTAGCGGGACGAGAGACCCAGTACTTC. Protein: CASSFGLAGRETQYF.

This clonotype was detected ten times or more. V is TRBV6-2 or TRBV6-3 and J is TRBJ2-1, with 10 nucleotides matching TRBD2. The CDR3 runs 15 residues. V was pared by 4 bases and J by 9 bases, with 9 bases of the junction left unmatched. The V gene's germline CDR1 is MNHEY and CDR2 SVGEGT. Here the CDR3 reads CASSLGLAGVVEQFF. The CDR3 DNA reads as TGTGCCAGCAGTTTGGGGCTAGCGGGAGTTGTTGAGCAGTTCTTC.

V usage is TRBV6-2 or TRBV6-3 and J usage is TRBJ1-1; 9 bases map to TRBD1. Germline V gene data show CDR1 as MNHEY and CDR2 as SVGEGT. V lost 7 bases, J lost 4 bases, and 10 bases stayed unmatched. The CDR3 spans 15 residues. The CDR3 DNA is TGTGCCAGCACCAGGGGACAGGGTAGAAGCACTGAAGCTTTCTTT. Protein: CASTRGQGRSTEAFF.

This clonotype appeared many times. The chain employs TRBV10-3 and TRBJ2-5; the match to TRBD2 covers 7 bases. The V gene end was trimmed by 3 bases and the J gene end by 1 base; junction bases not matched to a gene: 8. The CDR3 runs to 16 residues. The germline V gene has CDR1 ENHRY and CDR2 SYGVKD. CDR3 DNA: TGTGCCATCAGTGAACTAGCGATCTTCTTCCAAGAGACCCAGTACTTC. The encoded protein is CAISELAIFFQETQYF.

The chain employs TRBV4-1 and TRBJ1-4; no clear D. The ends were cut back, 0 bases at V and 4 bases at J, with 6 bases in the middle. CDR1 is MGHRA and CDR2 is YSYEKL in the germline V gene. The CDR3 is made up of 14 amino acids. The CDR3 spells CASSQEGLNEKLFF. In DNA form, the CDR3 reads TGCGCCAGCAGCCAAGAGGGCCTTAATGAAAAACTGTTTTTT.

The chain carries TRBV20-1 and TRBJ1-5; weak D call: TRBD1 (6 bases). Germline loops: CDR1 DFQATT, CDR2 SNEGSKA (reference sequence). The ends were cut back, 6 bases at V and 7 bases at J, with 16 bases in the middle. The CDR3 totals 13 residues. The CDR3 region is CSALQGNQQPQHF. As DNA, the CDR3 is TGCAGTGCATTACAGGGTAATCAACAGCCCCAGCATTTT.

The V and J genes are TRBV7-8 and TRBJ1-1; D is undetermined. The CDR3 length is 14 residues. Per germline, CDR1 SGHVS and CDR2 FQNEAQ. The ends were cut back, 1 base at V and 4 bases at J, with 10 bases in the middle. CDR3 coding DNA: TGTGCCAGCAGCTTAGGATCGGGATTCACTGAAGCTTTCTTT. Translating it yields CASSLGSGFTEAFF.

The chain combines TRBV7-4 with TRBJ1-1, with a weak D call TRBD1 (6 bases). The CDR3 totals 14 residues. Germline V gene lookup returns CDR1 SGHVT and CDR2 SQSDAQ. V lost 2 bases and J 1 base, leaving 8 bases between the germline ends. CDR3 in DNA: TGTGCCAGCAGCTTACCAGGGGCGAACACTGAAGCTTTCTTT. Its protein product is CASSLPGANTEAFF.